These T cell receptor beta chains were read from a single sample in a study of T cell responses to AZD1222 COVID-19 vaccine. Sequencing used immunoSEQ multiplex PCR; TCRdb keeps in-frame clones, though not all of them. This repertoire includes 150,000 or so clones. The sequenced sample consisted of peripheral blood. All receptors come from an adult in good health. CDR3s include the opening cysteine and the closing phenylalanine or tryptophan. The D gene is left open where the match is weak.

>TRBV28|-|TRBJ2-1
TGTGCCAGCAGTTTATCCGGGGGCCCCCATGAGCAGTTCTTC
CASSLSGGPHEQFF
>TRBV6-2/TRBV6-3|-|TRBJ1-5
TGTGCCAGCAGTTACTCGAGGGGGGACCCGATTTATAGCAATCAGCCCCAGCATTTT
CASSYSRGDPIYSNQPQHF
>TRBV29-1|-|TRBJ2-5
TGCAGCGTTGGAATAGGGCCGGGCCGAGCGACCCAGTACTTC
CSVGIGPGRATQYF
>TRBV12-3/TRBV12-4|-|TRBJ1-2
TGTGCCAGCAGTTTAGGTTCATCGCCCGGCTACACCTTC
CASSLGSSPGYTF
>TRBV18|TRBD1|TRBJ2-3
TGTGCCAGCTCACCATCTCTCGGGTTACAGGGGGCGGATACGCAGTATTTT
CASSPSLGLQGADTQYF
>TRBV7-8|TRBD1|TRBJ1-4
TGTGCCAGCAGCCCCTGGGACAGCTCTCGACTGGGGTTGAAACTGTTTTTT
CASSPWDSSRLGLKLFF
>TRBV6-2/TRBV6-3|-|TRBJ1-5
TGTGCCAGCAGTTACTCGGGGGGGGCCCAGCATTTT
CASSYSGGAQHF
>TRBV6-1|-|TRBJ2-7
TGTGCCAGCAGTGACACCGGACGGGGAAGGGCCTACGAGCAGTACTTC
CASSDTGRGRAYEQYF
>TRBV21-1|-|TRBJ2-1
TGTGCCAGCAGCAAATGGGAGTGGGGGCGAAACAATGAGCAGTTCTTC
CASSKWEWGRNNEQFF
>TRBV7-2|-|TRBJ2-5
TGTGCCAGCAGCTCCTCCACCCCAGGGGTTTCGGAGACCCAGTACTTC
CASSSSTPGVSETQYF
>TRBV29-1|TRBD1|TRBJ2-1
TGCAGCGCGGACAGGGTCGATGAGCAGTTCTTC
CSADRVDEQFF
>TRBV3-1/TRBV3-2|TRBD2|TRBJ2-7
TGTGCCAGCAGCCAAGGAATCGGGGGGACCTACGAGCAGTACTTC
CASSQGIGGTYEQYF
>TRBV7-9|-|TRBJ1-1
TGTGCCAGCAGCTTATACACTGAAGCTTTCTTT
CASSLYTEAFF
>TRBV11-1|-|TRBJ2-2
TGTGCCAGCAGCTTAGCCAGGTCCACCGGGGAGCTGTTTTTT
CASSLARSTGELFF
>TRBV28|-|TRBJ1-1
TGTGCCAGCACCCCAGGGGTGGCTTTAAACACTGAAGCTTTCTTT
CASTPGVALNTEAFF
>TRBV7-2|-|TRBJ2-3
TGTGCCAGCAGCCCTGGTCCCCGATTT
CASSPGPRF
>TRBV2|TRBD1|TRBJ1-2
TGTGCCAGCAACCTCGACAGGGAATATGGCTACACCTTC
CASNLDREYGYTF
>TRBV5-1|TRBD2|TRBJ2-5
TGCGCCAGCAGCCCGGGACTAGCGGGGGGGCATGGAGAGACCCAGTACTTC
CASSPGLAGGHGETQYF
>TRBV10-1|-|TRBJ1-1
TGCGCCGGGGGTCCGGGATTCTGCGCTGAAGCTTTCTTT
CAGGPGFCAEAFF
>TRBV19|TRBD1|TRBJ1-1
TGTGCCAGTAGTATGAGGTGGTCAGGGGGGAACACTGAAGCTTTCTTT
CASSMRWSGGNTEAFF
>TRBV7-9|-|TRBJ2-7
TGTGCCAGCAGCCCCCAAGGGGGGGGCTACGAGCAGTACTTC
CASSPQGGGYEQYF
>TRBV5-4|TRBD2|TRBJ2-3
TGTGCCAGCAGCTTGGGGGGGACTAGGGGGAAAGATACGCAGTATTTT
CASSLGGTRGKDTQYF
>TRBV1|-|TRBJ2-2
TGCACCAGCAGCTGGGCCCTAACTAGCGGTAACACCGGGGAGCTGTTTTTT
CTSSWALTSGNTGELFF
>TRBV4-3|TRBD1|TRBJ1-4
TGCGCCAGCAGCCAAGATGGGGGACAGGGAACTAATGAAAAACTGTTTTTT
CASSQDGGQGTNEKLFF
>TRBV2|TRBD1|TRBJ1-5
TGTGCCAGCAGTGGCACAGGGGGCGGACTCCAGCCCCAGCATTTT
CASSGTGGGLQPQHF
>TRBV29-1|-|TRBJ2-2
TGCAGCGTTGCAGGGGACCGACGGGGCACCGGGGAGCTGTTTTTT
CSVAGDRRGTGELFF
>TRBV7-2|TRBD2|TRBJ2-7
TGTGCCAGCAACCTGGGACTAGCCAGCTACGAGCAGTACTTC
CASNLGLASYEQYF